These 15 T cell receptor beta chains came from one sample sequenced in a study of T-cell memory formation after mild COVID-19. TCRdb reprocessed the 5' RACE reads with MiXCR, giving one entry per CDR3 protein. There are roughly 240,000 distinct CDR3 sequences in the sample; over 15% occur only once, and less than 2.5% lies in the top ten. Sequences were obtained from PBMCs or a T cell subset sorted from them (not recorded which). The source of these receptors is an adult woman who had mild COVID-19 (a few samples of this study predate the infection). Cell type and time point are not known.

V is TRBV12-3 or TRBV12-4 and J is TRBJ2-7; a weak D match, TRBD1 (6 bases). The CDR3 contains 14 residues. Trimming left V 5 bases short and J 3 bases short, with 14 bases between. This CDR3 reads CASSIRTGIYEQYF. CDR3 DNA sequence: TGTGCCAGCAGTATTCGCACAGGGATCTACGAGCAGTACTTC.

The rearrangement joins TRBV18 to TRBJ1-1, with D uncertain. Trimming took 2 bases from V and 2 from J, leaving 6 bases between them. CDR1 and CDR2 from the germline V gene are KGHSH and LQKENI. This CDR3 has 13 amino acids. This CDR3 is CASSPTSNTEAFF. The CDR3 DNA is TGTGCCAGCTCACCAACGAGTAACACTGAAGCTTTCTTT.

This clonotype was counted a few times. The chain is built from TRBV5-1 and TRBJ1-1; D call uncertain. Trimming left V 7 bases short and J 3 bases short, with 10 bases between. Germline CDR1 and CDR2: SGHRS and YFSETQ. The CDR3 extends over 12 amino acids. CDR3 in amino acids: CASRLEYTEAFF. CDR3 coding DNA: TGCGCCAGCCGTCTCGAGTACACTGAAGCTTTCTTT.

This clonotype was seen many times. The rearrangement links TRBV11-1 to TRBJ2-4; D ambiguous. Germline CDR1 and CDR2: SGHAT and FQDESV (reference sequence). CDR3 length: 14 amino acids. Trimming pared 5 bases from V and 0 bases from J, leaving 8 bases between. DNA of the CDR3: TGTGCCAGCAGCCTAGAAAGAGCCAAAAACATTCAGTACTTC. Its protein is CASSLERAKNIQYF.

The gene calls are TRBV12-3 or TRBV12-4 and TRBJ2-1; D gene uncertain. With 3 bases removed from V and 2 bases from J, the gap between germline ends came to 8 bases. The CDR3 covers 14 residues. For the CDR3, the DNA is TGTGCCAGCAGTTTTGGCGATACCTACAATGAGCAGTTCTTC. It codes for CASSFGDTYNEQFF.

This clonotype was seen many times. This chain links TRBV24-1 with TRBJ2-1, with 7 bases aligning to TRBD2. V was clipped by 4 bases and J by 9 bases; unmatched bases: 14. Germline CDR1 and CDR2: KGHDR and SFDVKD. This CDR3 spans 16 amino acids. This chain's CDR3 is CATSEPLAETRREQFF. For the CDR3, the DNA is TGTGCCACCAGTGAACCCCTAGCGGAAACCCGGCGTGAGCAGTTCTTC.

J is TRBJ2-1 and V is TRBV20-1; D possibly corresponds to TRBD2 (5 bases). This CDR3 comprises 14 residues. The germline V and J ends were trimmed by 6 bases and 2 bases, with 14 bases remaining between them. Germline V gene data show CDR1 as DFQATT and CDR2 as SNEGSKA (reference sequence). Here the CDR3 reads CSATSGPPYNEQFF. In DNA, the CDR3 is TGCAGTGCCACGAGCGGCCCCCCCTACAATGAGCAGTTCTTC.

This clonotype was seen ten or more times. The chain uses TRBV28 and TRBJ1-6, with D perhaps matching TRBD1 (5 bases). The CDR3 runs 15 residues. Germline V gives CDR1 MDHEN, CDR2 SYDVKM. The germline V and J ends were trimmed by 3 bases and 9 bases, with 15 bases remaining between them. DNA of the CDR3: TGTGCCAGCAGTTTCAACCAGGGTGTGAGTTCACCCCTCCACTTT. Translating gives CASSFNQGVSSPLHF.

This clonotype appeared a few times. J is TRBJ2-5 and V is TRBV6-5; 7 positions match TRBD2. CDR3 size: 14 residues. V lost 5 bases to trimming and J lost 3 bases; unmatched junction nucleotides: 6. Per germline, CDR1 MNHEY and CDR2 SVGAGI. The CDR3 here is CASSTPGGKETQYF. DNA of the CDR3: TGTGCCAGCAGTACACCCGGGGGGAAAGAGACCCAGTACTTC.

In this sample, this clonotype turned up a few times. This sequence joins TRBV18 and TRBJ1-1; 7 bases map to TRBD1. The J segment lost 1 base and the V segment lost 6 bases, leaving 5 bases of the junction unmatched. Germline CDR1 and CDR2: KGHSH and LQKENI. CDR3 length equals 14 residues. The CDR3 loop is CASSTGTANTEAFF. The CDR3, as DNA: TGTGCCAGCTCTACCGGGACAGCGAACACTGAAGCTTTCTTT.

The V gene is TRBV12-3 or TRBV12-4, the J gene TRBJ1-6, with no clear D. The CDR3 has 13 residues. V lost 5 bases and J lost 7, with 9 bases in between. The CDR3 sequence: CASSPRVNSPLHF. The CDR3 DNA follows: TGTGCCAGCAGTCCGAGGGTGAATTCACCCCTCCACTTT.

The chain has TRBV18 and TRBJ2-7; 9 bases align to TRBD1. In germline, CDR1 is KGHSH, CDR2 LQKENI. V lost 3 bases and J lost 5; bases outside the gene matches: 2. The CDR3 has 13 amino acids. The CDR3 sequence is CASSPGQGDEQYF. The CDR3 DNA reads TGTGCCAGCTCACCGGGACAGGGTGACGAGCAGTACTTC.

This clonotype was detected only a few times. J is TRBJ2-5 and V is TRBV20-1, with no clear D. Germline CDR1 reads DFQATT; CDR2 reads SNEGSKA (reference sequence). The CDR3 extends over 11 amino acids. Trimming stripped 3 bases from V and 5 bases from J, with 7 bases between. CDR3 bases: TGCAGTGCTAGCGTTCTCGAGACCCAGTACTTC. This encodes CSASVLETQYF.

V gene TRBV12-3 or TRBV12-4 combines with J gene TRBJ1-1; D possibly corresponds to TRBD1 (5 bases). The V end was cut by 5 bases, the J end by 5 bases, with 15 bases between. This CDR3 has 14 amino acids. For the CDR3, the DNA is TGTGCCAGCAGTCCTTTGCTGGGGGGGACTGAAGCTTTCTTT. This translates into CASSPLLGGTEAFF.

This clonotype was recorded a few times. The rearrangement uses TRBV20-1 and TRBJ1-5; D gene ambiguous. Germline-derived CDR1 and CDR2 are DFQATT and SNEGSKA (reference sequence). Trimming stripped 0 bases from V and 2 bases from J, with 11 bases between. The CDR3 covers 15 residues. The CDR3 loop reads CSARDFGIGNQPQHF. CDR3 DNA sequence: TGCAGTGCTAGAGATTTCGGAATAGGCAATCAGCCCCAGCATTTT.